These 24 T cell receptor beta chains were all obtained from the same sample, sequenced in a study of cytomegalovirus exposure and HLA in healthy donors. Amplification used 60 Vbeta primers and 13 Jbeta primers. TCRdb keeps only in-frame clones here, not all; method: immunoSEQ multiplex PCR. Its table records 150,000 or so clones. Material for sequencing was PBMCs. These receptors were obtained from a woman aged 40 to 50 in good health and CMV-seropositive.

V is TRBV11-2 and J is TRBJ2-2, with D perhaps TRBD2 (6 bases). This CDR3 is built from 16 residues. V was clipped by 3 bases and J by 6 bases, with 17 bases between them. Germline values: CDR1 SGHAT, CDR2 FQNNGV. Here the CDR3 reads CASSFFGVAESGELFF. The CDR3 DNA is TGTGCCAGCAGCTTCTTCGGGGTAGCGGAGTCCGGGGAGCTGTTTTTT. The full variable domain, rest sourced from reference TRBV11-2 and TRBJ2-2, is EAGVAQSPRYKIIEKRQSVAFWCNPISGHATLYWYQQILGQGPKLLIQFQNNGVVDDSQLPKDRFSAERLKGVDSTLKIQPAKLEDSAVYLCASSFFGVAESGELFFGEGSRLTVL.

The rearrangement links TRBV7-8 to TRBJ2-2, with D tentatively TRBD2 (6 bases). The CDR3 sequence is 16 residues long. Between the trimmed V and J ends, which lost 1 base and 1 base, there was a span of 10 bases. Germline V lookup: CDR1 SGHVS, CDR2 FQNEAQ. The CDR3 DNA follows: TGTGCCAGCAGCTTAGTTTCGCGGGGGAACACCGGGGAGCTGTTTTTT. It translates to CASSLVSRGNTGELFF.

The rearrangement links TRBV7-8 to TRBJ1-4; D gene ambiguous. The CDR3 covers 16 residues. Germline CDR1 and CDR2: SGHVS and FQNEAQ. V lost 5 bases, J lost 2 bases, and 15 bases lay in between. This CDR3 is CASSAPSGWTNEKLFF. In DNA form, the CDR3 reads TGTGCCAGCAGCGCTCCCTCGGGGTGGACTAATGAAAAACTGTTTTTT.

This rearrangement joins TRBV30 to TRBJ2-7; the D gene is possibly TRBD1 (6 bases). CDR1 and CDR2 (germline): GTSNPN, SVGIG (reference sequence). Between the trimmed V and J ends, which lost 3 bases and 6 bases, there was a span of 12 bases. The CDR3 is 12 residues long. The CDR3 DNA sequence: TGTGCCTGGAGCCCACAGGGAGCCGAGCAGTACTTC. Protein sequence: CAWSPQGAEQYF.

This chain connects TRBV7-9 to TRBJ1-2, with 10 bases lining up with TRBD1. The V gene's germline CDR1 is SEHNR and CDR2 FQNEAQ (reference sequence). V lost 1 base, J lost 3 bases, and 8 bases stayed unmatched. This CDR3 has 17 residues. The CDR3 DNA reads as TGTGCCAGCAGCTTAGGGGACAGGGGCAGAAGGGACTATGGCTACACCTTC. Its translation is CASSLGDRGRRDYGYTF.

J is TRBJ2-1 and V is TRBV13; 13 bases line up with TRBD2. The CDR3 has 19 residues. Germline-derived CDR1 and CDR2 are PRHDT and FYEKMQ (reference sequence). V dropped 0 bases and J dropped 4; count of bases not matched to a gene: 9. For the CDR3, the DNA is TGTGCCAGCAGCTTAGGCTTTGGACTAGCGGGAGCAGTATACAATGAGCAGTTCTTC. Translating it yields CASSLGFGLAGAVYNEQFF.

This sequence joins TRBV19 and TRBJ2-5; TRBD2 agrees at 7 bases. CDR1 is LNHDA and CDR2 is SQIVND in the germline V gene (reference sequence). The CDR3 spans 14 residues. The ends lost 3 bases at V and 5 bases at J; junction bases unmatched: 6. The CDR3 spells CASSIRGGTETQYF. The CDR3 nucleotides read TGTGCCAGTAGTATTAGGGGAGGGACGGAGACCCAGTACTTC. Combining the CDR3 with reference TRBV19 and TRBJ2-5 gives the whole variable domain DGGITQSPKYLFRKEGQNVTLSCEQNLNHDAMYWYRQDPGQGLRLIYYSQIVNDFQKGDIAEGYSVSREKKESFPLTVTSAQKNPTAFYLCASSIRGGTETQYFGPGTRLLVL.

The chain employs TRBV18 and TRBJ2-7; a possible D gene is TRBD1 (5 bases). This CDR3 has 14 amino acids. CDR1 KGHSH and CDR2 LQKENI come from the germline V gene. Trimming removed 5 bases at V and 5 bases at J, with 16 bases between. The CDR3 DNA sequence: TGTGCCAGCTCATCGCGTTCGACAGCAGACGAGCAGTACTTC. It specifies CASSSRSTADEQYF.

This chain uses TRBV7-8 with TRBJ1-2, with 8 bases that match TRBD1. V was clipped by 2 bases and J by 4 bases; unmatched bases: 6. The CDR3 has 15 residues. The germline V gene encodes CDR1 SGHVS and CDR2 FQNEAQ. The CDR3 loop is CASSLTRGLGYGYTF. CDR3 nucleotide sequence: TGTGCCAGCAGCTTAACCAGGGGGCTGGGCTATGGCTACACCTTC.

This chain joins TRBV11-2 and TRBJ2-3; the D is unclear. The CDR3 spans 16 residues. Germline CDR1 SGHAT, CDR2 FQNNGV. Between the trimmed V and J ends, which lost 5 bases and 2 bases, there was a span of 17 bases. The CDR3 spells CASSPSQPSITDTQYF. The CDR3 coding sequence is TGTGCCAGCAGCCCTAGTCAGCCTTCTATCACAGATACGCAGTATTTT.

The chain has TRBV6-4 and TRBJ1-4, with unresolved D. Trimming took off 4 bases at V and 0 bases at J, with 9 bases between the two ends. CDR3 length: 15 residues. Germline-derived CDR1 and CDR2 are MRHNA and SNTAGT. The CDR3 protein is CASSAGDATNEKLFF. CDR3 coding DNA: TGTGCCAGCAGTGCCGGGGATGCAACTAATGAAAAACTGTTTTTT.

The gene calls are TRBV19 and TRBJ1-5; 12 bases match TRBD1. After removal of 4 bases from V and 3 bases from J, the junction contained 1 base not matched to a gene. Per the germline V gene, CDR1 is LNHDA and CDR2 is SQIVND (reference sequence). This CDR3 has 15 amino acids. The CDR3 bases are TGTGCCAGTAGTAGGGACAGGGGGCACAATCAGCCCCAGCATTTT. Protein sequence: CASSRDRGHNQPQHF.

The chain couples TRBV14 to TRBJ2-1; 8 bases are a match to TRBD2. J was trimmed by 0 bases and V by 4 bases; bases with no gene match: 2. Germline values: CDR1 SGHDN, CDR2 FVKESK. CDR3 length equals 15 residues. CDR3 bases: TGTGCCAGCAGCCCTCTAGCGGGCTCCTACAATGAGCAGTTCTTC. It is translated as CASSPLAGSYNEQFF.

This chain links TRBV6-1 with TRBJ2-1; possible D gene TRBD1, 6 bases. Germline V CDR1 and CDR2: MNHNS, SASEGT. The CDR3 has 13 amino acids. V was shortened by 6 bases and J by 5 bases, with 11 bases between the two germline ends. The DNA for the CDR3 is TGTGCCAGCAGGACAGGTCGGCACAATGAGCAGTTCTTC. Translation: CASRTGRHNEQFF.

The J gene is TRBJ1-3, the V gene TRBV6-5, with TRBD1 as a possible D gene (5 bases). CDR1 is MNHEY, CDR2 SVGAGI, per germline. The V gene lost 2 bases and the J gene lost 0 bases, with 11 bases spanning the gap. The CDR3 sequence is 16 residues long. CDR3 nucleotides: TGTGCCAGCAGTTACGCGGGACCGAGCTCTGGAAACACCATATATTTT. This gives the protein CASSYAGPSSGNTIYF.

CDR3 sequence (DNA): TGTGCCAGCAGCCCCCGGGGTAGCGGGAGTGGGTATGAGCAGTTCTTC. This codes for CASSPRGSGSGYEQFF. The chain uses TRBV11-2 and TRBJ2-1; TRBD2 agrees at 9 bases. V gave up 5 bases and J gave up 8 bases; unmatched junction bases: 13. This CDR3 has 16 amino acids. In germline, CDR1 is SGHAT, CDR2 FQNNGV.

The rearrangement joins TRBV7-9 to TRBJ2-1; 9 bases fit TRBD2. Looked up from germline, CDR1 is SEHNR and CDR2 is FQNEAQ (reference sequence). V was clipped by 5 bases and J by 8 bases; unmatched bases: 13. CDR3 length: 16 amino acids. The CDR3 bases are TGTGCCAGCAGCACCCCAGTAGCGGGAGAGAACGATGAGCAGTTCTTC. It codes for CASSTPVAGENDEQFF.

V is TRBV28 and J is TRBJ2-7, with D tentatively TRBD2 (5 bases). V was clipped by 3 bases and J by 9 bases, with 12 bases between them. CDR1 is MDHEN and CDR2 is SYDVKM in the germline V gene. The CDR3 consists of 12 residues. This CDR3 reads CASSLTGRGQYF. CDR3 bases: TGTGCCAGCAGTTTGACTGGCCGGGGGCAGTACTTC.

CDR3 DNA sequence: TGTGCCAGCAGCCCTAGATGGGGGCGCACCTACGAGCAGTACTTC. It encodes CASSPRWGRTYEQYF. V is TRBV7-2 and J is TRBJ2-7, with a tentative D call TRBD1 (6 bases). This CDR3 comprises 15 residues. Germline loops: CDR1 SGHTA, CDR2 FQGNSA. Trimming shortened V by 5 bases and J by 2 bases, and 16 bases separated the two germline ends.

The chain is built from TRBV27 and TRBJ2-5; D not certain. CDR3 length: 12 residues. CDR1 is MNHEY, CDR2 SMNVEV, per germline (reference sequence). Trimming shortened V by 5 bases and J by 0 bases, and 4 bases separated the two germline ends. The CDR3 loop is CASSLYQETQYF. CDR3 sequence (DNA): TGTGCCAGCAGTCTGTACCAAGAGACCCAGTACTTC.

The V call is TRBV5-6, the J call TRBJ1-5; D remains ambiguous. Germline V CDR1 and CDR2: SGHDT, YYEEEE. V lost 0 bases to trimming and J lost 5 bases, with 12 bases between them. The CDR3 has 15 amino acids. The CDR3 protein is CASSLAGLAHQPQHF. For the CDR3, the DNA is TGTGCCAGCAGCTTGGCCGGACTAGCCCATCAGCCCCAGCATTTT.

The genes are TRBV10-3 and TRBJ1-5; 8 nucleotides agree with TRBD1. This CDR3 spans 14 amino acids. Germline CDR1 reads ENHRY; CDR2 reads SYGVKD. V was clipped by 10 bases and J by 8 bases; unmatched bases: 13. The CDR3 nucleotides read TGTGCCACCGCCAGGGGGCGTAGTCTAGAGCCCCAGCATTTT. This sequence encodes CATARGRSLEPQHF.

This sequence joins TRBV28 and TRBJ2-7, with D perhaps matching TRBD1 (5 bases). Germline-derived CDR1 and CDR2 are MDHEN and SYDVKM. V dropped 2 bases and J dropped 4 bases, with 9 bases sitting between them. This CDR3 has 13 amino acids. This CDR3 reads CASSLGADYEQYF. The CDR3 region has the DNA TGTGCCAGCAGTTTAGGGGCAGATTACGAGCAGTACTTC.

This chain joins TRBV28 and TRBJ2-3; D may be TRBD2 (6 bases). Germline V lookup: CDR1 MDHEN, CDR2 SYDVKM. The length of the CDR3 is 16 residues. V was trimmed by 5 bases and J by 2 bases, leaving 17 bases between them. The CDR3: CASSPIAGTYTDTQYF. CDR3 in DNA: TGTGCCAGCAGTCCCATCGCAGGGACTTACACAGATACGCAGTATTTT.